This is a list of T cell receptor beta chains from one sample in a study of CD8+ T cells in alopecia areata. Produced via immunoSEQ multiplex PCR; TCRdb's table is partial and in-frame only. In the table there are almost 35,000 clones, around 60% of which are singletons. Sequenced input: NKG2D-high CD8+ T cells sorted from blood. The source of these receptors is a human donor with alopecia areata. The CDR3 runs from the conserved cysteine through the conserved F or W. Fields, in order: CDR3 DNA, CDR3 protein, D gene, V gene, clone size, J gene. A D gene is named only where the DNA matches it firmly. Size tells how often a clone was seen (once, few, many) or the class of an expanded clone, and some rows leave it out.

CDR3nt: TGTGCCAGCAGCCCGCGGAACTACGAGCAGTACTTC
CDR3aa: CASSPRNYEQYF
d_gene: -
v_gene: TRBV7-9
abundance: -
j_gene: TRBJ2-7

CDR3nt: TGTGCCAGCAGCTCGACGGTACACAACACTGAAGCTTTCTTT
CDR3aa: CASSSTVHNTEAFF
d_gene: -
v_gene: TRBV5-4
abundance: few
j_gene: TRBJ1-1

CDR3nt: TGTGCCAGCAGTTCCGGGACAGGGGGCGAGGAGCAGTACTTC
CDR3aa: CASSSGTGGEEQYF
d_gene: TRBD1
v_gene: TRBV27
abundance: -
j_gene: TRBJ2-7

CDR3nt: TGTGCCAGCAGCTTGGCGGACAGGCTAATCTCCTACGAGCAGTACTTC
CDR3aa: CASSLADRLISYEQYF
d_gene: TRBD1
v_gene: TRBV7-9
abundance: -
j_gene: TRBJ2-7

CDR3nt: TGCGCCAGCAGCCAAGATCTTGCGGGAGGGCGGGATGAGCAGTTCTTC
CDR3aa: CASSQDLAGGRDEQFF
d_gene: TRBD2
v_gene: TRBV7-2
abundance: few
j_gene: TRBJ2-1

CDR3nt: TGCAGCGTTGAAGTGGAGGGACCCTACGAGCAGTACTTC
CDR3aa: CSVEVEGPYEQYF
d_gene: -
v_gene: TRBV29-1
abundance: few
j_gene: TRBJ2-7

CDR3nt: TGTGCCAGTACACACCCCGACGGCACTGAAGCTTTCTTT
CDR3aa: CASTHPDGTEAFF
d_gene: -
v_gene: TRBV19
abundance: -
j_gene: TRBJ1-1

CDR3nt: TGTGCCAGCAGCTTAGTTCGGGCAGATGAAGCTTTCTTT
CDR3aa: CASSLVRADEAFF
d_gene: -
v_gene: TRBV13
abundance: -
j_gene: TRBJ1-1

CDR3nt: TGTGCCAGCAGGCCCCTCGGGAGCGGAGAGACCCAGTACTTC
CDR3aa: CASRPLGSGETQYF
d_gene: -
v_gene: TRBV28
abundance: -
j_gene: TRBJ2-5

CDR3nt: TGTGCCAGCAGCTTGCAGACTCGACCCAATGAGCAGTTCTTC
CDR3aa: CASSLQTRPNEQFF
d_gene: -
v_gene: TRBV5-6
abundance: -
j_gene: TRBJ2-1

CDR3nt: -
CDR3aa: CASSLTPSGVLVFF
d_gene: -
v_gene: TRBV6-5
abundance: -
j_gene: TRBJ2-1

CDR3nt: TGTGCCAGCTCTCGCGGACAGGTCGAACTGAACACTGAAGCTTTCTTT
CDR3aa: CASSRGQVELNTEAFF
d_gene: TRBD1
v_gene: TRBV18
abundance: many
j_gene: TRBJ1-1

CDR3nt: TGTGCCAGCAGTCCGGGACTAGCGGGAGCCCCCAGGGACGAGCAGTACTTC
CDR3aa: CASSPGLAGAPRDEQYF
d_gene: TRBD2
v_gene: TRBV27
abundance: -
j_gene: TRBJ2-7

CDR3nt: TGTGCCAGTAAGACAGGGAAAAACATTCAGTACTTC
CDR3aa: CASKTGKNIQYF
d_gene: TRBD1
v_gene: TRBV19
abundance: few
j_gene: TRBJ2-4

CDR3nt: TGCGCCAGCAGCCTTCATATAGCTCAGGGTGGGTACGAGCAGTACTTC
CDR3aa: CASSLHIAQGGYEQYF
d_gene: -
v_gene: TRBV4-3
abundance: -
j_gene: TRBJ2-7

CDR3nt: TGTGCCAGCAGCTACTTGGACAATTACAATGAGCAGTTCTTC
CDR3aa: CASSYLDNYNEQFF
d_gene: -
v_gene: TRBV9
abundance: -
j_gene: TRBJ2-1

CDR3nt: TGTGCCAGCAGCTTAGAGGATTTGGAGACCCAGTACTTC
CDR3aa: CASSLEDLETQYF
d_gene: -
v_gene: TRBV7-9
abundance: few
j_gene: TRBJ2-5

CDR3nt: TGTGCCAGTAGTATGACGCGGGACCAACAAAACATTCAGTACTTC
CDR3aa: CASSMTRDQQNIQYF
d_gene: -
v_gene: TRBV19
abundance: few
j_gene: TRBJ2-4

CDR3nt: TGTGCCAGCAGTTACTCTTTGGGGGACACTGAAGCTTTCTTT
CDR3aa: CASSYSLGDTEAFF
d_gene: -
v_gene: TRBV6-6
abundance: -
j_gene: TRBJ1-1

CDR3nt: TGCGCCAGCAGCCAAACACCGGGGAAGGACGAGCAGTACTTC
CDR3aa: CASSQTPGKDEQYF
d_gene: -
v_gene: TRBV4-3
abundance: -
j_gene: TRBJ2-7

CDR3nt: TGTGCCAGCAGTTTAGGTAGCGGGGGCCGCACAGATACGCAGTATTTT
CDR3aa: CASSLGSGGRTDTQYF
d_gene: TRBD2
v_gene: TRBV28
abundance: -
j_gene: TRBJ2-3

CDR3nt: TGTGCCAGCAGGTGGACGCGGGAGACCGCAGATACGCAGTATTTT
CDR3aa: CASRWTRETADTQYF
d_gene: TRBD2
v_gene: TRBV2
abundance: -
j_gene: TRBJ2-3

CDR3nt: TGTGCCAGCTGTCCGGGTCTTTCATCCACCGGGGAGCTGTTTTTT
CDR3aa: CASCPGLSSTGELFF
d_gene: -
v_gene: TRBV2
abundance: once
j_gene: TRBJ2-2

CDR3nt: TGCGCCAGCAGCCCCTCCGTGGGGTACCAAGAGACCCAGTACTTC
CDR3aa: CASSPSVGYQETQYF
d_gene: -
v_gene: TRBV5-1
abundance: -
j_gene: TRBJ2-5

CDR3nt: TGTGCCATCAGTGGTCCAAATCAGCCCCAGCATTTT
CDR3aa: CAISGPNQPQHF
d_gene: -
v_gene: TRBV10-3
abundance: many
j_gene: TRBJ1-5

CDR3nt: TGTGCCAGCTCAGGAGAGACCCAGTACTTC
CDR3aa: CASSGETQYF
d_gene: -
v_gene: TRBV9
abundance: -
j_gene: TRBJ2-5

CDR3nt: TGCAGCGTTGTCGCCCGGACTAGCGGGGCGCACACCGGGGAGCTGTTTTTT
CDR3aa: CSVVARTSGAHTGELFF
d_gene: TRBD2
v_gene: TRBV29-1
abundance: few
j_gene: TRBJ2-2

CDR3nt: TGCAGCGTTGAGCCCTCATGGGGCATTCAGTACTTC
CDR3aa: CSVEPSWGIQYF
d_gene: -
v_gene: TRBV29-1
abundance: few
j_gene: TRBJ2-4

CDR3nt: TGTGCCAGCAGCCGGGACCGACTGGGCTACACCTTC
CDR3aa: CASSRDRLGYTF
d_gene: -
v_gene: TRBV7-9
abundance: -
j_gene: TRBJ1-2

CDR3nt: TGTGCCTGGGACCGGACTGTCACAGATACGCAGTATTTT
CDR3aa: CAWDRTVTDTQYF
d_gene: -
v_gene: TRBV30
abundance: few
j_gene: TRBJ2-3

CDR3nt: TGTGCCAGCAGCTCACAAGTCGGTGAGGGGCGAGAGCAGTACTTC
CDR3aa: CASSSQVGEGREQYF
d_gene: -
v_gene: TRBV7-9
abundance: -
j_gene: TRBJ2-7

CDR3nt: TGTGCCTGGAGTGGAGGGAGCAACGAGCAGTACTTC
CDR3aa: CAWSGGSNEQYF
d_gene: -
v_gene: TRBV30
abundance: -
j_gene: TRBJ2-7

CDR3nt: TGTGCCAGCAGCTTAGGCCCCTCTCAAGGACTAGCGGGGGCGCCGGCCTACGAGCAGTACTTC
CDR3aa: CASSLGPSQGLAGAPAYEQYF
d_gene: TRBD2
v_gene: TRBV13
abundance: -
j_gene: TRBJ2-7

CDR3nt: TGTGCCAGCGGGTGGCCCTCTTCCTATGGCTACACCTTC
CDR3aa: CASGWPSSYGYTF
d_gene: -
v_gene: TRBV27
abundance: -
j_gene: TRBJ1-2

CDR3nt: TGTGCCAGTAGTATGTTTGCGGAAGAGACCCAGTACTTC
CDR3aa: CASSMFAEETQYF
d_gene: -
v_gene: TRBV19
abundance: -
j_gene: TRBJ2-5

CDR3nt: TGTGCCAGCAGCTTAAGAGGGATCGATGAGCAGTTCTTC
CDR3aa: CASSLRGIDEQFF
d_gene: -
v_gene: TRBV7-9
abundance: many
j_gene: TRBJ2-1

CDR3nt: TGCGCCAGCAGCCTAAGCGGAGAACCTTACAATGAGCAGTTCTTC
CDR3aa: CASSLSGEPYNEQFF
d_gene: -
v_gene: TRBV4-3
abundance: few
j_gene: TRBJ2-1

CDR3nt: TGTGCCAGCAGCTTAACCGGCGGGGGAGCGGGAGTTCCGGGAGAGACCCAGTACTTC
CDR3aa: CASSLTGGGAGVPGETQYF
d_gene: TRBD2
v_gene: TRBV7-3
abundance: few
j_gene: TRBJ2-5

CDR3nt: TGTGCCAGCAGCTCTACAAGCGGGGGGGCCCTCACAGATACGCAGTATTTT
CDR3aa: CASSSTSGGALTDTQYF
d_gene: TRBD2
v_gene: TRBV7-9
abundance: -
j_gene: TRBJ2-3

CDR3nt: TGCGCCAGCAGCTCACCAGGCGAGCAGTACTTC
CDR3aa: CASSSPGEQYF
d_gene: -
v_gene: TRBV5-1
abundance: -
j_gene: TRBJ2-7

CDR3nt: TGCAGCGTCGGCGACAGGGGGGGCTCTGGGGCCAACGTCCTGACTTTC
CDR3aa: CSVGDRGGSGANVLTF
d_gene: TRBD1
v_gene: TRBV29-1
abundance: -
j_gene: TRBJ2-6

CDR3nt: TGTGCCAGCGCACCGAGTAATTTCTACGAGCAGTACTTC
CDR3aa: CASAPSNFYEQYF
d_gene: -
v_gene: TRBV25-1
abundance: -
j_gene: TRBJ2-7

CDR3nt: TGCAGCGTTGACGGGACAGGGGTTGGCACTGAAGCTTTCTTT
CDR3aa: CSVDGTGVGTEAFF
d_gene: TRBD1
v_gene: TRBV29-1
abundance: -
j_gene: TRBJ1-1

CDR3nt: TGTGCCAGCAGTCAAATACGTACTCGACCGGGACAGGGGGCTTACGAGCAGTACTTC
CDR3aa: CASSQIRTRPGQGAYEQYF
d_gene: TRBD1
v_gene: TRBV28
abundance: -
j_gene: TRBJ2-7

CDR3nt: TGTGCCTGGACTAGCGGGACTGCAACCTACGAGCAGTACTTC
CDR3aa: CAWTSGTATYEQYF
d_gene: TRBD2
v_gene: TRBV30
abundance: few
j_gene: TRBJ2-7

CDR3nt: TGTGCCAGCAGTGAAAAGCCCCGGTCGGATACGCAGTATTTT
CDR3aa: CASSEKPRSDTQYF
d_gene: -
v_gene: TRBV2
abundance: -
j_gene: TRBJ2-3

CDR3nt: TGTGCCAGCAGCTTTAATAGGCTGTCGTTCAATGAGCAGTTCTTC
CDR3aa: CASSFNRLSFNEQFF
d_gene: -
v_gene: TRBV5-4
abundance: few
j_gene: TRBJ2-1

CDR3nt: TGCAGCGTTGAAGATTTGAGGGGACGAGCCTACAATGAGCAGTTCTTC
CDR3aa: CSVEDLRGRAYNEQFF
d_gene: -
v_gene: TRBV29-1
abundance: -
j_gene: TRBJ2-1

CDR3nt: TGCGCCAGCAAAGCCCAAGGAAATGAGCAGTTCTTC
CDR3aa: CASKAQGNEQFF
d_gene: -
v_gene: TRBV5-1
abundance: -
j_gene: TRBJ2-1

CDR3nt: TGCGCCAGCAGCCCCTCGACGGACTCCTACGAGCAGTACTTC
CDR3aa: CASSPSTDSYEQYF
d_gene: -
v_gene: TRBV13
abundance: few
j_gene: TRBJ2-7

CDR3nt: TGTGCCAGCAGCTTACGGCAGGGGTGGGGGGATGCTTTCTTT
CDR3aa: CASSLRQGWGDAFF
d_gene: -
v_gene: TRBV7-2
abundance: -
j_gene: TRBJ1-1

CDR3nt: TGCGCCAGCAGCCAAGTTTCGGGGCAGCCCCAGCATTTT
CDR3aa: CASSQVSGQPQHF
d_gene: -
v_gene: TRBV4-3
abundance: -
j_gene: TRBJ1-5

CDR3nt: TGTGCCAGCAGCCTAACAGGGGGCAAGGAGACCCAGTACTTC
CDR3aa: CASSLTGGKETQYF
d_gene: TRBD1
v_gene: TRBV9
abundance: -
j_gene: TRBJ2-5